These 6 T cell receptor beta chains were all obtained from the same sample, sequenced in a study of blood T cell repertoires in COVID-19 (dated by TCRdb to about 2020). Library preparation used the immunoSEQ multiplex PCR assay. TCRdb stores this immuneACCESS table with in-frame sequences only. Part of the clones is absent; in the studies checked, under half of the shortfall reflects unresolved V genes, and no reason is known for the rest. This sample holds approximately 180,000 clones; 90% were observed only once. 0.53% of the sample is held by the ten biggest clonotypes. The material sequenced was peripheral blood. The receptors were sampled from a man aged 50-60 years with acute or convalescent COVID-19.

This chain joins TRBV7-2 and TRBJ1-2; no clear D. This CDR3 is 14 amino acids long. V was shortened by 1 base and J by 5 bases, with 11 bases between the two germline ends. In germline, CDR1 is SGHTA, CDR2 FQGNSA. The CDR3 sequence is CASSLDSGGYGYTF. The DNA for the CDR3 is TGTGCCAGCAGCTTAGACAGTGGAGGTTATGGCTACACCTTC.

The rearrangement links TRBV2 to TRBJ1-6; 7 nucleotides match TRBD1. Germline V gene data show CDR1 as SNHLY and CDR2 as FYNNEI. The CDR3 covers 16 residues. V dropped 5 bases and J dropped 4; count of bases not matched to a gene: 8. The CDR3 reads CASSTVGTAYNSPLHF. The CDR3 bases are TGTGCCAGCAGTACAGTCGGGACAGCGTATAATTCACCCCTCCACTTT.

The gene calls are TRBV24-1 and TRBJ2-2; 11 bases match TRBD1. Germline CDR1 KGHDR, CDR2 SFDVKD. CDR3 length: 15 amino acids. V was pared by 4 bases and J by 5 bases, with 2 bases of the junction left unmatched. CDR3 coding DNA: TGTGCCACCAGTGAGTGGGACAGGGGGACCGGGGAGCTGTTTTTT. Protein sequence: CATSEWDRGTGELFF.

This chain's CDR3 is CASSLIGTGYNEQFF. CDR3 coding DNA: TGTGCCAGCAGTTTAATCGGGACAGGTTACAATGAGCAGTTCTTC. The V call is TRBV28, the J call TRBJ2-1; TRBD1 agrees at 8 bases. The CDR3 runs 15 residues. V lost 2 bases and J lost 4; bases outside the gene matches: 4. Germline assignment: CDR1 MDHEN and CDR2 SYDVKM.

This chain connects TRBV11-3 to TRBJ2-3; 10 bases are shared with TRBD2. The germline V gene has CDR1 SGHNT and CDR2 YENEEA. This CDR3 region has 15 residues. Germline trimming cut 5 bases from V and 10 bases from J; bases unmatched to any gene: 12. The CDR3 nucleotides are TGTGCCAGCAGCCCCGGGCTAGCGGGAGTCGAGCCGCAGTATTTT. Translation gives CASSPGLAGVEPQYF.

The chain couples TRBV7-9 to TRBJ2-2; TRBD1 is a possible D gene (6 bases). V was shortened by 7 bases and J by 3 bases, with 12 bases between the two germline ends. Germline CDR1 and CDR2: SEHNR and FQNEAQ (reference sequence). The CDR3 length is 14 residues. In DNA form, the CDR3 reads TGTGCCAGCACCCCGGGACAACACACCGGGGAGCTGTTTTTT. Protein sequence: CASTPGQHTGELFF.